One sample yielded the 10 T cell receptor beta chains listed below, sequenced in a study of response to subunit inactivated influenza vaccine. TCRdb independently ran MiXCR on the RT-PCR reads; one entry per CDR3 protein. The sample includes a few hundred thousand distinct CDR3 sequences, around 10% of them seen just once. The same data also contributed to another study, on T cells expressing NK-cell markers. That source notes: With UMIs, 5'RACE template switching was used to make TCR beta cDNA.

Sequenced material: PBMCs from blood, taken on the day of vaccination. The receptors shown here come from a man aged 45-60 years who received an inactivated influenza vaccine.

The CDR3 reads CSVRGDREGETQYF. The CDR3 region has the DNA TGCAGCGTGCGTGGGGACAGGGAAGGAGAGACCCAGTACTTC. V gene TRBV29-1 combines with J gene TRBJ2-5; TRBD1 agrees at 9 bases. Germline values: CDR1 SQVTM, CDR2 ANQGSEA. The CDR3 is 14 residues long. J lost 4 bases, V lost 6 bases, and 9 bases had no gene match.

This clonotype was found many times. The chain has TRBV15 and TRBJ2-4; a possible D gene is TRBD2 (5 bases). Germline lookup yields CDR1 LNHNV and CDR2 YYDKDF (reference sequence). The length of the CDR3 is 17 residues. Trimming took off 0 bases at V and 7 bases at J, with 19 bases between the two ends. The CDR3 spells CATSRETGLGTGNIQYF. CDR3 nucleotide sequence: TGTGCCACCAGCAGAGAGACGGGGTTGGGAACTGGGAACATTCAGTACTTC.

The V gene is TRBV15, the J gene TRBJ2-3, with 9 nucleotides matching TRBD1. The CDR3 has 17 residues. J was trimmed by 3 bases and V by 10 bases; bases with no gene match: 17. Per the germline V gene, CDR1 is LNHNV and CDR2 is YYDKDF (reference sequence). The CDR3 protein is CASRSRTGGAGTDTQYF. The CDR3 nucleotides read TGTGCCAGCAGATCCCGAACAGGGGGCGCGGGGACAGATACGCAGTATTTT.

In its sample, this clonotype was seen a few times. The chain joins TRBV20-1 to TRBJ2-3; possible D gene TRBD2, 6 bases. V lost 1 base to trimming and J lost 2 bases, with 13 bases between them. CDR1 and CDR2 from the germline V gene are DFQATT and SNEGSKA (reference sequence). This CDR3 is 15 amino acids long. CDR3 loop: CSARVTSSTTDTQYF. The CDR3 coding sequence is TGCAGTGCTAGAGTAACTAGCAGTACCACAGATACGCAGTATTTT.

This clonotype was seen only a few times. CDR3 sequence: CASSPLSGGRDTQYF. CDR3 coding DNA: TGCGCCAGCAGCCCCCTTAGCGGGGGACGTGATACGCAGTATTTT. The chain uses TRBV5-1 and TRBJ2-3, with TRBD2 matching 9 bases. Germline V gene sequence: CDR1 SGHRS, CDR2 YFSETQ. Trimming cost V 4 bases and J 6 bases; bases outside gene matches: 9. The CDR3 contains 15 residues.

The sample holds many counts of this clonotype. CDR3 residues: CAIRSWRYGYTF. In DNA, the CDR3 is TGTGCCATCAGGTCATGGCGCTATGGCTACACCTTC. The chain uses TRBV10-3 and TRBJ1-2; D ambiguous. Germline values: CDR1 ENHRY, CDR2 SYGVKD. The CDR3 runs 12 residues. V was shortened by 6 bases and J by 4 bases, with 9 bases between the two germline ends.

The CDR3 region has the DNA TGCAGTGCTTCTAGCGGGAGGACCTTGGCTGAGCAGTTCTTC. Encoded protein: CSASSGRTLAEQFF. The chain recombines TRBV20-1 with TRBJ2-1, with 11 positions matching TRBD2. Germline V gene data show CDR1 as DFQATT and CDR2 as SNEGSKA (reference sequence). V was clipped by 5 bases and J by 9 bases; unmatched bases: 9. The CDR3 contains 14 residues.

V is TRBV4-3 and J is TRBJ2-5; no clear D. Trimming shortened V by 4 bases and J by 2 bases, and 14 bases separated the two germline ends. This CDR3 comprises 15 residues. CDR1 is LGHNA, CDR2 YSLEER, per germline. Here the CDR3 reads CASSPGGANQETQYF. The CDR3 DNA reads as TGCGCCAGCAGCCCTGGTGGAGCAAATCAAGAGACCCAGTACTTC.

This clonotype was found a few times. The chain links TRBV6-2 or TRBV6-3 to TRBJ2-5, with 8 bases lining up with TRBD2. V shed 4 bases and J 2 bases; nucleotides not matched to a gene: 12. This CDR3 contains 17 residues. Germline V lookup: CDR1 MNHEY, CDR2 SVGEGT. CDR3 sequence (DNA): TGTGCCAGCAGTTTGACGGGGGGGCGAGTATGGCAAGAGACCCAGTACTTC. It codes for CASSLTGGRVWQETQYF.

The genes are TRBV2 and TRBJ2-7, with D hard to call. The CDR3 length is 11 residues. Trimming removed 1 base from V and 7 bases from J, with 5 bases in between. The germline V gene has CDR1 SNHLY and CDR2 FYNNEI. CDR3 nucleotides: TGTGCCAGCAGTGAAGTAACGGAGCAGTACTTC. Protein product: CASSEVTEQYF. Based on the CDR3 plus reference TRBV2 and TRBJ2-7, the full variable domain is EPEVTQTPSHQVTQMGQEVILRCVPISNHLYFYWYRQILGQKVEFLVSFYNNEISEKSEIFDDQFSVERPDGSNFTLKIRSTKLEDSAMYFCASSEVTEQYFGPGTRLTVT.